Listed below are T cell receptor beta chains from one sample, sequenced in a study of T cells after yellow fever vaccination. TCRdb re-called the 5' RACE reads through MiXCR, storing one row per CDR3 protein. The sample includes about 30,000 distinct CDR3 sequences, over 4.5% of them seen just once. The starting material was CD8+ T cells sorted from PBMCs, obtained 10 days after the yellow fever booster vaccination. The receptors stem from a man aged 25-40 years who received the YFV17D yellow fever vaccine. The CDR3 runs from the conserved cysteine through the conserved F or W. D genes are given only for firm matches. A clone size is listed for some rows: how often the clone was seen (once, few, many), or a class if it is expanded.

d_gene: TRBD2; abundance: few; v_gene: TRBV11-2; j_gene: TRBJ2-2; CDR3aa: CASSLPAGDFDTGELFF; CDR3nt: TGTGCCAGCAGCTTACCAGCGGGAGATTTCGACACCGGGGAGCTGTTTTTT
d_gene: NA; abundance: many; v_gene: TRBV4-2; j_gene: TRBJ1-1; CDR3aa: CASSQGGPENTEAFF; CDR3nt: TGTGCCAGCAGCCAAGGAGGTCCTGAGAACACTGAAGCTTTCTTT
d_gene: NA; abundance: many; v_gene: TRBV28; j_gene: TRBJ1-3; CDR3aa: CASSTLDMAGNTIYF; CDR3nt: TGTGCCAGCAGTACCTTAGACATGGCTGGAAACACCATATATTTT
d_gene: NA; abundance: many; v_gene: TRBV14; j_gene: TRBJ2-1; CDR3aa: CASSPLGAGNDEQFF; CDR3nt: TGTGCCAGCAGCCCACTAGGGGCAGGGAACGATGAGCAGTTCTTC
d_gene: TRBD2; abundance: many; v_gene: TRBV24-1; j_gene: TRBJ2-2; CDR3aa: CATSAPVTLAGGPGGTGELFF; CDR3nt: TGTGCCACCAGTGCTCCCGTTACACTAGCGGGAGGGCCGGGAGGCACCGGGGAGCTGTTTTTT
d_gene: NA; abundance: NA; v_gene: TRBV7-9; j_gene: TRBJ2-7; CDR3aa: CASSTLREAEAKQYF; CDR3nt: TGTGCCAGCAGTACATTGAGAGAAGCGGAGGCCAAGCAGTACTTC
d_gene: TRBD2; abundance: NA; v_gene: TRBV5-4; j_gene: TRBJ2-1; CDR3aa: CPSSDGTSGSF; CDR3nt: TGTCCCAGCAGCGACGGTACTAGCGGATCTTTC
d_gene: NA; abundance: many; v_gene: TRBV11-2; j_gene: TRBJ2-5; CDR3aa: CASSSRVQETQYF; CDR3nt: TGTGCCAGCAGCTCCAGAGTACAAGAGACCCAGTACTTC
d_gene: NA; abundance: NA; v_gene: TRBV10-3; j_gene: TRBJ2-1; CDR3aa: CALSYSNEQFF; CDR3nt: TGTGCCCTCAGTTATAGCAATGAGCAGTTCTTC
d_gene: TRBD2; abundance: many; v_gene: TRBV7-6; j_gene: TRBJ2-1; CDR3aa: CASSSAGGLYNEQFF; CDR3nt: TGTGCCAGCAGCTCAGCGGGAGGCCTTTACAATGAGCAGTTCTTC
d_gene: NA; abundance: medium-sized; v_gene: TRBV20-1; j_gene: TRBJ1-6; CDR3aa: CSARGLGLNNSPLHF; CDR3nt: TGCAGTGCTAGGGGACTGGGACTGAATAATTCACCCCTCCACTTT
d_gene: NA; abundance: many; v_gene: TRBV20-1; j_gene: TRBJ2-5; CDR3aa: CSARGEGTQETQYF; CDR3nt: TGCAGTGCTAGAGGAGAAGGTACCCAAGAGACCCAGTACTTC
d_gene: NA; abundance: many; v_gene: TRBV4-1; j_gene: TRBJ2-6; CDR3aa: CASSQGLVGGILSARANVLTF; CDR3nt: TGCGCCAGCAGCCAAGGGCTCGTAGGGGGGATCCTTTCCGCAAGGGCCAACGTCCTGACTTTC
d_gene: NA; abundance: many; v_gene: TRBV27; j_gene: TRBJ2-7; CDR3aa: CASSSDGEQYF; CDR3nt: TGTGCCAGCAGTTCGGACGGCGAGCAGTACTTC
d_gene: NA; abundance: many; v_gene: TRBV5-1; j_gene: TRBJ1-2; CDR3aa: CASSQWGRVGYTF; CDR3nt: TGCGCCAGCAGCCAGTGGGGCAGGGTTGGCTACACCTTC
d_gene: NA; abundance: many; v_gene: TRBV27; j_gene: TRBJ2-3; CDR3aa: CASSLWGAGDTQYF; CDR3nt: TGTGCCAGCAGTTTATGGGGGGCGGGAGATACGCAGTATTTT
d_gene: NA; abundance: many; v_gene: TRBV21-1; j_gene: TRBJ2-5; CDR3aa: CASSLKPGAGFQGWGETQYF; CDR3nt: TGTGCCAGCAGTCTGAAGCCCGGGGCTGGGTTTCAAGGTTGGGGAGAGACCCAGTACTTC
d_gene: TRBD2; abundance: many; v_gene: TRBV25-1; j_gene: TRBJ2-7; CDR3aa: CASSVPGLPAGQYF; CDR3nt: TGTGCCAGCAGTGTACCGGGACTACCCGCGGGGCAGTACTTC
d_gene: NA; abundance: many; v_gene: TRBV19; j_gene: TRBJ2-1; CDR3aa: CASTLGGDGNEQFF; CDR3nt: TGTGCCAGTACCTTAGGCGGGGATGGCAATGAGCAGTTCTTC
d_gene: NA; abundance: few; v_gene: TRBV9; j_gene: TRBJ2-5; CDR3aa: CASSVSSETQYF; CDR3nt: TGTGCCAGCAGCGTAAGCAGTGAGACCCAGTACTTC
d_gene: NA; abundance: many; v_gene: TRBV20-1; j_gene: TRBJ2-7; CDR3aa: CSASEGPPEYYEQYF; CDR3nt: TGCAGTGCTAGCGAGGGACCGCCGGAATACTACGAGCAGTACTTC
d_gene: TRBD2; abundance: many; v_gene: TRBV10-2; j_gene: TRBJ2-1; CDR3aa: CACRLLAGDNEQFF; CDR3nt: TGCGCCTGTCGGCTGCTAGCGGGAGACAATGAGCAGTTCTTC
d_gene: TRBD2; abundance: many; v_gene: TRBV27; j_gene: TRBJ2-3; CDR3aa: CASSLTGLAGDTQYF; CDR3nt: TGTGCCAGCAGTTTAACCGGACTAGCGGGAGATACGCAGTATTTT
d_gene: TRBD2; abundance: many; v_gene: TRBV6-5; j_gene: TRBJ2-7; CDR3aa: CASTTGGTSYEQYF; CDR3nt: TGTGCCAGCACTACGGGAGGTACCTCCTACGAGCAGTACTTC
d_gene: NA; abundance: many; v_gene: TRBV29-1; j_gene: TRBJ2-1; CDR3aa: CSVDHREQFF; CDR3nt: TGCAGCGTTGACCACAGGGAGCAGTTCTTC
d_gene: NA; abundance: many; v_gene: TRBV14; j_gene: TRBJ2-1; CDR3aa: CASSHIGSPYNEQFF; CDR3nt: TGTGCCAGCAGCCACATTGGGTCCCCCTACAATGAGCAGTTCTTC
d_gene: TRBD2; abundance: many; v_gene: TRBV5-6; j_gene: TRBJ2-1; CDR3aa: CASSGGGLGEQFF; CDR3nt: TGTGCCAGCAGCGGGGGGGGTTTAGGTGAGCAGTTCTTC
d_gene: TRBD1; abundance: many; v_gene: TRBV11-2; j_gene: TRBJ2-7; CDR3aa: CASSRMDRASYEQYF; CDR3nt: TGTGCCAGCAGCAGGATGGACAGGGCTTCTTACGAGCAGTACTTC
d_gene: TRBD1; abundance: many; v_gene: TRBV5-8; j_gene: TRBJ2-3; CDR3aa: CASSLGRRGPPDTQYF; CDR3nt: TGTGCCAGCAGCTTGGGTCGCAGGGGGCCTCCAGATACGCAGTATTTT
d_gene: NA; abundance: many; v_gene: TRBV29-1; j_gene: TRBJ2-7; CDR3aa: CSIRQGLGGYEQYF; CDR3nt: TGCAGCATCAGACAGGGCCTCGGGGGCTACGAGCAGTACTTC
d_gene: TRBD2; abundance: many; v_gene: TRBV20-1; j_gene: TRBJ2-1; CDR3aa: CSARDPWTSGRDEQFF; CDR3nt: TGCAGTGCTAGAGACCCTTGGACTAGTGGCCGAGATGAGCAGTTCTTC
d_gene: NA; abundance: many; v_gene: TRBV7-8; j_gene: TRBJ1-1; CDR3aa: CASSLVLAEAFF; CDR3nt: TGTGCCAGCAGCTTAGTGCTGGCTGAAGCTTTCTTT
d_gene: NA; abundance: many; v_gene: TRBV20-1; j_gene: TRBJ2-5; CDR3aa: CSARDRGPIVKTQYF; CDR3nt: TGCAGTGCTAGAGATAGAGGCCCAATCGTCAAGACCCAGTACTTC
d_gene: TRBD2; abundance: many; v_gene: TRBV10-3; j_gene: TRBJ2-7; CDR3aa: CAISETSGRYEQYF; CDR3nt: TGTGCCATCAGTGAGACTAGCGGGAGATACGAGCAGTACTTC